The 31 T cell receptor beta chains listed next were all sequenced from one sample in a study of T cell responses to AZD1222 COVID-19 vaccine. Data came from immunoSEQ multiplex PCR; TCRdb stores just in-frame clones and leaves some out. Altogether about 86,000 clones are present, around nine tenths being singletons, with the ten largest covering 10%. The sequencing here drew on peripheral blood, taken on day 0 of MenACWY control vaccination. The receptors derive from an adult in good health.

The chain couples TRBV9 to TRBJ1-2; D remains unclear. The CDR3 has 13 residues. The germline gives CDR1 SGDLS, CDR2 YYNGEE. The V end was cut by 1 base, the J end by 0 bases, with 4 bases between. The CDR3 nucleotides read TGTGCCAGCAGCGTAACAACTAACTATGGCTACACCTTC. It encodes CASSVTTNYGYTF.

As to this clone: One end of the junction does not line up with germline, which may come from a read error. This CDR3 is CASSNTVGYAF. The CDR3 coding sequence is TGTGCCAGCAGCAACACGGTGGGCTACGCTTTC. The chain combines TRBV5-5 with TRBJ2-7; no clear D gene. The germline V gene encodes CDR1 SGHKS and CDR2 YYEKEE (reference sequence). This CDR3 is built from 11 residues.

The V and J genes are TRBV28 and TRBJ1-3; possibly TRBD1 for D (5 bases). The CDR3 is 17 amino acids. The V gene's germline CDR1 is MDHEN and CDR2 SYDVKM. The V gene lost 4 bases and the J gene lost 0 bases, with 16 bases spanning the gap. The CDR3 nucleotides read TGTGCCAGCAGTTCCCCGGGGGTACTAAGCTCTGGAAACACCATATATTTT. It codes for CASSSPGVLSSGNTIYF. Combining the CDR3 with reference TRBV28 and TRBJ1-3 gives the whole variable domain DVKVTQSSRYLVKRTGEKVFLECVQDMDHENMFWYRQDPGLGLRLIYFSYDVKMKEKGDIPEGYSVSREKKERFSLILESASTNQTSMYLCASSSPGVLSSGNTIYFGEGSWLTVV.

This chain uses TRBV10-3 with TRBJ1-3; 11 nucleotides agree with TRBD1. J lost 4 bases, V lost 6 bases, and 8 bases had no gene match. The length of the CDR3 is 16 residues. Germline V CDR1 and CDR2: ENHRY, SYGVKD. The CDR3 DNA reads TGTGCCATCAGCGACCGGACAGGGGGCGAAGGAAACACCATATATTTT. Its protein product is CAISDRTGGEGNTIYF.

The gene calls are TRBV15 and TRBJ2-2; TRBD1 or TRBD2 may be the D gene (5 bases each). V gave up 5 bases and J gave up 4 bases, with 17 bases separating them. This CDR3 contains 16 residues. CDR1 is LNHNV, CDR2 YYDKDF, per germline (reference sequence). DNA of the CDR3: TGTGCCACCAGCGCTCCGGGGCGGCACTCCACCGGGGAGCTGTTTTTT. Its protein product is CATSAPGRHSTGELFF.

The rearrangement uses TRBV6-5 and TRBJ1-1; D is ambiguous. In germline, CDR1 is MNHEY, CDR2 SVGAGI. The length of the CDR3 is 13 residues. Between the trimmed V and J ends, which lost 6 bases and 0 bases, there was a span of 8 bases. The chain's CDR3 is CASRRVLNTEAFF. The CDR3 coding sequence is TGTGCCAGCAGGAGGGTATTGAACACTGAAGCTTTCTTT.

This clone was found a few times. The V gene is TRBV21-1, the J gene TRBJ2-1; TRBD1 is the table's D call, not checked against the DNA. TRBV21-1 is given as a pseudogene. This CDR3 contains 18 residues. The CDR3 region has the DNA TGTGCCAGCAGCAAAGGTTCGGGTCGAGGGGGCGCAGCGAATGAGCAGTTCTTC. Protein product: CASSKGSGRGGAANEQFF.

This clone occurred once. The chain combines TRBV19 with TRBJ2-1; D not resolved. The CDR3 consists of 16 residues. V lost 6 bases to trimming and J lost 0 bases, with 15 bases between them. Germline CDR1 reads LNHDA; CDR2 reads SQIVND (reference sequence). The CDR3 protein is CASRPKGFSSYNEQFF. In nucleotides, the CDR3 is TGTGCCAGTAGGCCGAAAGGGTTTAGCTCCTACAATGAGCAGTTCTTC.

The chain is built from TRBV6-5 and TRBJ2-7; D perhaps matches TRBD2 (5 bases). Germline CDR1 MNHEY, CDR2 SVGAGI. The CDR3 extends over 12 amino acids. The ends were cut back, 4 bases at V and 6 bases at J, with 10 bases in the middle. DNA for the CDR3: TGTGCCAGCAGTTCGCCGAGGGCCGAGCAGTACTTC. This encodes CASSSPRAEQYF.

The gene calls are TRBV11-1 and TRBJ2-3; D may correspond to TRBD1 or TRBD2 (6 bases each). The germline CDR1 and CDR2 sequences are SGHAT and FQDESV (reference sequence). The CDR3 contains 17 residues. V was trimmed by 0 bases and J by 1 base, leaving 14 bases between them. CDR3 loop: CASSLAGGNLRTDTQYF. CDR3 DNA: TGTGCCAGCAGCTTAGCGGGGGGCAACCTCCGCACAGATACGCAGTATTTT.

The chain couples TRBV14 to TRBJ1-4; D is uncertain. There are 15 residues in the CDR3. The ends were cut back, 1 base at V and 8 bases at J, with 14 bases in the middle. CDR1 and CDR2 from the germline V gene are SGHDN and FVKESK. The CDR3 DNA follows: TGTGCCAGCAGCCAAGGACGCGCCGGGAGGGAAAAACTGTTTTTT. Amino acid sequence: CASSQGRAGREKLFF.

This rearrangement joins TRBV19 to TRBJ2-1; TRBD1 aligns across 8 bases. The CDR3 consists of 15 residues. After removal of 0 bases from V and 6 bases from J, the junction contained 4 bases not matched to a gene. Germline V gives CDR1 LNHDA, CDR2 SQIVND (reference sequence). In nucleotides, the CDR3 is TGTGCCAGTAGTATAGACAGGGGGCGTATCAATGAGCAGTTCTTC. As protein: CASSIDRGRINEQFF.

This chain connects TRBV7-8 to TRBJ1-2; D is ambiguous. V was trimmed by 2 bases and J by 0 bases, leaving 10 bases between them. Germline V lookup: CDR1 SGHVS, CDR2 FQNEAQ. CDR3 size: 15 residues. The CDR3 DNA follows: TGTGCCAGCAGCTTATTCACAGCCGCTAACTATGGCTACACCTTC. Translating gives CASSLFTAANYGYTF.

V and J are TRBV14 and TRBJ2-4, with 9 bases that match TRBD2. CDR1 SGHDN and CDR2 FVKESK come from the germline V gene. The CDR3 length is 17 residues. Germline trimming cut 1 base from V and 0 bases from J; bases unmatched to any gene: 4. This chain's CDR3 is CASSQGRAGGAKNIQYF. CDR3 bases: TGTGCCAGCAGCCAAGGAAGAGCGGGGGGAGCCAAAAACATTCAGTACTTC. The full variable domain, in which reference TRBV14 and TRBJ2-4 provide the parts outside the CDR3, is EAGVTQFPSHSVIEKGQTVTLRCDPISGHDNLYWYRRVMGKEIKFLLHFVKESKQDESGMPNNRFLAERTGGTYSTLKVQPAELEDSGVYFCASSQGRAGGAKNIQYFGAGTRLSVL.

The chain uses TRBV30 and TRBJ2-5, with D unresolved. The CDR3 length is 12 residues. Trimming took 3 bases from V and 1 from J, leaving 6 bases between them. Germline lookup yields CDR1 GTSNPN and CDR2 SVGIG (reference sequence). CDR3 amino acids: CAWSAPQETQYF. In DNA form, the CDR3 reads TGTGCCTGGAGCGCCCCCCAAGAGACCCAGTACTTC.

Worth noting for this clone: Within the sample, other DNA sequences also encode this same CDR3. The gene calls are TRBV9 and TRBJ2-7; 11 bases line up with TRBD1. Germline V CDR1 and CDR2: SGDLS, YYNGEE. V lost 3 bases to trimming and J lost 3 bases; unmatched junction nucleotides: 2. The CDR3 covers 14 residues. Here the CDR3 reads CASSAGTGGYEQYF. The CDR3, as DNA: TGTGCCAGCAGCGCAGGGACAGGGGGCTACGAGCAGTACTTC.

V gene TRBV6-6 combines with J gene TRBJ1-4, with TRBD1 matching 7 bases. Germline assignment: CDR1 MNHNY and CDR2 SVGAGI (reference sequence). The CDR3 is made up of 15 amino acids. Trimming at V came to 0 bases and at J to 5 bases, leaving 3 bases not matched to a gene. Here the CDR3 reads CASSYSTGQNEKLFF. The DNA of the CDR3 is TGTGCCAGCAGTTACTCGACAGGGCAGAATGAAAAACTGTTTTTT.

The gene calls are TRBV11-2 and TRBJ1-1; maybe TRBD1 (6 bases). Germline V gene data show CDR1 as SGHAT and CDR2 as FQNNGV. Trimming cost V 6 bases and J 11 bases, with 16 bases left between them. This CDR3 is built from 12 residues. For the CDR3, the DNA is TGTGCCAGCAGTTCGAACAGGGAGGTGGCTTTCTTT. Translating it yields CASSSNREVAFF.

The rearrangement joins TRBV4-2 to TRBJ1-1; maybe TRBD1 (6 bases). V was cut by 0 bases and J by 6 bases, with 14 bases left in between. CDR3 length: 15 residues. Per the germline V gene, CDR1 is LGHNA and CDR2 is YNFKEQ. This CDR3 reads CASSQEANRDPEAFF. The CDR3 DNA is TGTGCCAGCAGCCAAGAAGCAAACAGGGATCCTGAAGCTTTCTTT.

This rearrangement joins TRBV29-1 to TRBJ2-7; maybe TRBD2 (6 bases). CDR1 SQVTM and CDR2 ANQGSEA come from the germline V gene. This CDR3 is 14 amino acids long. V lost 0 bases and J 1 base, leaving 10 bases between the germline ends. This CDR3 reads CSVEDPGESYEQYF. CDR3 nucleotide sequence: TGCAGCGTTGAAGATCCGGGGGAATCCTACGAGCAGTACTTC.

The chain has TRBV27 and TRBJ2-1; D tentatively fits TRBD1 or TRBD2 (5 bases each). Germline V lookup: CDR1 MNHEY, CDR2 SMNVEV (reference sequence). This CDR3 region has 14 residues. V was pared by 7 bases and J by 0 bases, with 10 bases between. CDR3 bases: TGTGCCAGCAAAGCAGGGAGCTCCTACAATGAGCAGTTCTTC. Encoded protein: CASKAGSSYNEQFF.

This chain links TRBV7-2 with TRBJ2-7; 7 nucleotides align to TRBD2. V shed 1 base, J shed 2 bases, and the junction held 14 bases outside the gene matches. CDR1 and CDR2 (germline): SGHTA, FQGNSA. This CDR3 spans 18 amino acids. For the CDR3, the DNA is TGTGCCAGCAGCTTAGAACCGGGGGGAATTTACGCGACCTACGAGCAGTACTTC. Translating it yields CASSLEPGGIYATYEQYF.

V usage is TRBV4-2 and J usage is TRBJ2-7, with a weak D call TRBD2 (7 bases). This CDR3 spans 16 amino acids. CDR1 and CDR2 (germline): LGHNA, YNFKEQ. V was shortened by 0 bases and J by 1 base, with 13 bases between the two germline ends. The CDR3 DNA follows: TGTGCCAGCAGCCAAGACGGGGGGACACCTTCCTACGAGCAGTACTTC. This gives the protein CASSQDGGTPSYEQYF.

This clone was seen only once. The rearrangement uses TRBV19 and TRBJ2-2; TRBD1 matches at 8 bases. The V gene end was trimmed by 6 bases and the J gene end by 6 bases; junction bases not matched to a gene: 6. There are 14 residues in the CDR3. Looked up from germline, CDR1 is LNHDA and CDR2 is SQIVND (reference sequence). CDR3 loop: CASSSTGVPGELFF. The CDR3 nucleotides read TGTGCCAGTAGCTCGACAGGGGTCCCCGGGGAGCTGTTTTTT.

This clone has a handful of counts. The CDR3 sequence: CASSPLQGKGTGELFF. For the CDR3, the DNA is TGCGCCAGCAGCCCATTACAGGGGAAGGGGACCGGGGAGCTGTTTTTT. The V call is TRBV5-1, the J call TRBJ2-2, with 7 bases aligning to TRBD1. The V segment lost 4 bases and the J segment 5 bases; nucleotides outside the gene matches: 11. CDR1 SGHRS and CDR2 YFSETQ come from the germline V gene. The CDR3 is 16 amino acids.

The chain is built from TRBV15 and TRBJ1-2, with a possible D match to TRBD1 (6 bases). V shed 0 bases and J shed 4 bases, with 9 bases lying between them. CDR3 length equals 14 residues. Germline-derived CDR1 and CDR2 are LNHNV and YYDKDF (reference sequence). CDR3 sequence (DNA): TGTGCCACCAGCAGAGAACAGGGCGCCTATGGCTACACCTTC. Its protein is CATSREQGAYGYTF.

As DNA, the CDR3 is TGTGCCAGCAGCTTGGACAGTTCCCAAGATGCTTTCTTT. It codes for CASSLDSSQDAFF. The chain combines TRBV5-6 with TRBJ1-1; no clear D. Per the germline V gene, CDR1 is SGHDT and CDR2 is YYEEEE. V was clipped by 0 bases and J by 11 bases, with 14 bases between them. The CDR3 has 13 amino acids.

The chain combines TRBV7-3 with TRBJ2-2; D is ambiguous. The CDR3 length is 14 residues. CDR1 and CDR2 (germline): SGHTA, FQGTGA. Between the trimmed V and J ends, which lost 5 bases and 4 bases, there was a span of 11 bases. The CDR3 DNA follows: TGTGCCAGCAGCCCCACTGGCGGCACCGGGGAGCTGTTTTTT. Amino acid sequence: CASSPTGGTGELFF.

V gene TRBV29-1 combines with J gene TRBJ2-7; D gene uncertain. The CDR3 covers 11 residues. The V gene lost 2 bases and the J gene lost 2 bases, with 4 bases spanning the gap. Per the germline V gene, CDR1 is SQVTM and CDR2 is ANQGSEA. The CDR3 coding sequence is TGCAGCGTTGAAAGGGCCTACGAGCAGTACTTC. Protein product: CSVERAYEQYF.

The CDR3 loop reads CASSPFSGEKSYTF. The CDR3 nucleotides read TGTGCCAGCTCACCTTTTTCCGGGGAAAAGAGCTACACCTTC. The V gene is TRBV18, the J gene TRBJ1-2; D gene ambiguous. The germline V and J ends were trimmed by 3 bases and 9 bases, with 17 bases remaining between them. CDR1 is KGHSH, CDR2 LQKENI, per germline. This CDR3 is built from 14 residues. Complete variable domain (other parts from reference TRBV18 and TRBJ1-2): NAGVMQNPRHLVRRRGQEARLRCSPMKGHSHVYWYRQLPEEGLKFMVYLQKENIIDESGMPKERFSAEFPKEGPSILRIQQVVRGDSAAYFCASSPFSGEKSYTFGSGTRLTVV.

This sequence joins TRBV19 and TRBJ1-5; 7 positions match TRBD1. V lost 5 bases to trimming and J lost 0 bases; unmatched junction nucleotides: 10. Germline assignment: CDR1 LNHDA and CDR2 SQIVND (reference sequence). The CDR3 has 17 amino acids. The CDR3 coding sequence is TGTGCCAGTAGTGAACAAACAGGGGCGGCTAGCAATCAGCCCCAGCATTTT. Its protein is CASSEQTGAASNQPQHF.